This TCR beta chain was obtained from a study of regulatory T cells in long-lasting Graves disease. Study-wide background: Graves' patients, newly diagnosed, had taken antithyroid drugs under 3 months.

Germline assignment: CDR1 MGHDK and CDR2 SYGVNS. This CDR3 contains 17 residues. With V trimmed by 6 bases and J by 1 base, 5 bases remained unmatched. iRepertoire HTBI primers and Arm-PCR of CDR3 regions built TCR beta libraries. From the multiplex PCR reads, TCRdb called clonotypes with MiXCR, one entry per CDR3 protein. The data contain some 320,000 distinct CDR3 sequences, 18% of them seen just once; the ten biggest clones take up around 37%. The table lists this clonotype with a few counts. Its antigen is undetermined. Findings and limits, study-wide: TRBV28, TRBJ1-2 and TRBJ2-5 were segments that persistent disease favored. Persistent-disease Graves' patients showed less TCR diversity than new cases.

Time point in this sample: newly diagnosed GD, antithyroid drugs for less than 3 months. RNA isolated from PBMCs was used to make the TCR library. It was American Thyroid Association guidelines that determined Graves' disease diagnosis. This specimen was peripheral blood mononuclear cells (PBMCs), taken at new diagnosis, from a patient treated with antithyroid drugs. V and J are TRBV25-1 and TRBJ2-2; 13 nucleotides line up with TRBD2. This TCR came from a female donor with Graves disease. This CDR3 reads CASRMGLAGLNTGELFF. Here the CDR3 DNA reads TGTGCCAGCAGGATGGGACTAGCGGGATTGAACACCGGGGAGCTGTTTTTT.